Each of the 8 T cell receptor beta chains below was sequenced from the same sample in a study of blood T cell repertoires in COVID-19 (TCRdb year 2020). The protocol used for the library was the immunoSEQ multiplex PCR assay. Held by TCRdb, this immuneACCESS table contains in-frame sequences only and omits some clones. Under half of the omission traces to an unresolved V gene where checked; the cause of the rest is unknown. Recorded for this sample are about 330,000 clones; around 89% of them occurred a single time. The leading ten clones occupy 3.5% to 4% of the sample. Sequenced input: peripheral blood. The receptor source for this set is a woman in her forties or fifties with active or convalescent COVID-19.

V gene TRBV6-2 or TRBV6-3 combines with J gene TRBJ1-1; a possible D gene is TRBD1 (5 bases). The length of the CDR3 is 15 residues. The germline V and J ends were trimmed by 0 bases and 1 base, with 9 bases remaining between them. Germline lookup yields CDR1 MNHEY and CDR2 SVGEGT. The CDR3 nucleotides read TGTGCCAGCAGTTACTCTAACAGGCCGAACACTGAAGCTTTCTTT. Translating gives CASSYSNRPNTEAFF.

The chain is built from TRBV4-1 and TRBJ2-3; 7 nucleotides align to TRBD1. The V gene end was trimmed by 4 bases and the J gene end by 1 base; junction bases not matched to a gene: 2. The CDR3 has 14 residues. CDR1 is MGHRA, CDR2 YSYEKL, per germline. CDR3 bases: TGCGCCAGCAGCCTTGACAGGGGCACAGATACGCAGTATTTT. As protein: CASSLDRGTDTQYF.

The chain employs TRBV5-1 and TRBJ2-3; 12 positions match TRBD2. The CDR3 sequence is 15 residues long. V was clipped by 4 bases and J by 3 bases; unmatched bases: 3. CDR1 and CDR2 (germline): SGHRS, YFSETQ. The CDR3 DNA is TGCGCCAGCAGCATACTAGCGGGAGGAACAGATACGCAGTATTTT. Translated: CASSILAGGTDTQYF. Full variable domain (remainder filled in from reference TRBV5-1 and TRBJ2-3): KAGVTQTPRYLIKTRGQQVTLSCSPISGHRSVSWYQQTPGQGLQFLFEYFSETQRNKGNFPGRFSGRQFSNSRSEMNVSTLELGDSALYLCASSILAGGTDTQYFGPGTRLTVL.

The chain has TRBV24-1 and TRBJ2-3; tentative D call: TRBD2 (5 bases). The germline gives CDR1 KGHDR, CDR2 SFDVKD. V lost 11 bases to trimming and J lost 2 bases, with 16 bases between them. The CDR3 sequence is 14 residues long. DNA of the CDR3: TGTGCCATCGGACCGGGATCGTCCACAGATACGCAGTATTTT. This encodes CAIGPGSSTDTQYF.

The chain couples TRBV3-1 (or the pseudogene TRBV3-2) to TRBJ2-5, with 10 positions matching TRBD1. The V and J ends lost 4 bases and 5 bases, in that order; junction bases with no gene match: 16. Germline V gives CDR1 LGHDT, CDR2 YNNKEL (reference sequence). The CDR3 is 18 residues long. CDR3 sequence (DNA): TGTGCCAGCAGCCGTTCCCGGGACAGGGGATGGGATCGGGAGACCCAGTACTTC. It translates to CASSRSRDRGWDRETQYF.

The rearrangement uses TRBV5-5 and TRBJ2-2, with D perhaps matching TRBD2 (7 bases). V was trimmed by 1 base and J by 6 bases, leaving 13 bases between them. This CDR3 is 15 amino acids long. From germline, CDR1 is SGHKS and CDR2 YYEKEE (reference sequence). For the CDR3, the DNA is TGTGCCAGCAGCTTGCTGGGAGGGGGTGCCGGGGAGCTGTTTTTT. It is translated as CASSLLGGGAGELFF.

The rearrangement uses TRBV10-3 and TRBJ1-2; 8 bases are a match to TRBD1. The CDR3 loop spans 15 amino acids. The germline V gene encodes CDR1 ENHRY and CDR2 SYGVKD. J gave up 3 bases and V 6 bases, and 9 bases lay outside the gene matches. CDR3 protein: CAISERWDRHYGYTF. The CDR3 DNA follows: TGTGCCATCAGCGAGAGATGGGACAGGCACTATGGCTACACCTTC.

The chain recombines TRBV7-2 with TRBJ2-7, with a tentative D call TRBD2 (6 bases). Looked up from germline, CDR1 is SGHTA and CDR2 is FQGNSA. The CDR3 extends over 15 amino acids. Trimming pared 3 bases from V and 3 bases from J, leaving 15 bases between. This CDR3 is CASSFEAGRIYEQYF. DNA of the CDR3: TGTGCCAGCAGCTTTGAGGCAGGGAGGATCTACGAGCAGTACTTC.